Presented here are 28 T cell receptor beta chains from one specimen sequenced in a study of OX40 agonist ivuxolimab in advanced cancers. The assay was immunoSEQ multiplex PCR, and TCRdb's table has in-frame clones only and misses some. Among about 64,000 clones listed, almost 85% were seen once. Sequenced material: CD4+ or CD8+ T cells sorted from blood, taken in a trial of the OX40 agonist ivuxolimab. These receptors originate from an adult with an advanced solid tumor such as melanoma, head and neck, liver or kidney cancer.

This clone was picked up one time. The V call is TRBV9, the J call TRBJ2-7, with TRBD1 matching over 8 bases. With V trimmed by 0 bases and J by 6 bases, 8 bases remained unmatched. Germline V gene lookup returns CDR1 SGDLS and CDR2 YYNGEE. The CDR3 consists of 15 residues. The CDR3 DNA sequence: TGTGCCAGCAGCGTAGATCTGGCGGGGACAGGCGAGCAGTACTTC. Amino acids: CASSVDLAGTGEQYF.

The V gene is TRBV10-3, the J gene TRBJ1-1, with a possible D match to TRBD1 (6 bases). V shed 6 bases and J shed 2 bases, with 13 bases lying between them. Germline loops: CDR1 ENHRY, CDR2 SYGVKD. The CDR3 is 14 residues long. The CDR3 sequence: CAIRDGTTNTEAFF. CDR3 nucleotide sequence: TGTGCCATCAGGGATGGGACAACCAACACTGAAGCTTTCTTT.

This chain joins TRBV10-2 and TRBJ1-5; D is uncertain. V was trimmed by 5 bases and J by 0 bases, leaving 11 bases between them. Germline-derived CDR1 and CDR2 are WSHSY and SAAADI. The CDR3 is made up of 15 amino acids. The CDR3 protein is CASSMDGYSNQPQHF. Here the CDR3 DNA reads TGCGCCAGCAGTATGGACGGATATAGCAATCAGCCCCAGCATTTT.

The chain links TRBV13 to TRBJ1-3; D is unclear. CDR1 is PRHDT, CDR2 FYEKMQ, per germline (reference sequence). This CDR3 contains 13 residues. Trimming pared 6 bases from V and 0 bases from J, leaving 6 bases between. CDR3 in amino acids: CASSRISGNTIYF. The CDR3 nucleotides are TGTGCCAGCAGTCGGATCTCTGGAAACACCATATATTTT.

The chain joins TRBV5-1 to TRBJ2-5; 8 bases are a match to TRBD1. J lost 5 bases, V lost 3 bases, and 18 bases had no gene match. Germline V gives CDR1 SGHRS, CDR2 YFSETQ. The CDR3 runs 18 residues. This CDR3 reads CASSSTGTGDYPPETQYF. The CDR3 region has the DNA TGCGCCAGCAGCTCCACCGGGACAGGAGACTATCCTCCGGAGACCCAGTACTTC.

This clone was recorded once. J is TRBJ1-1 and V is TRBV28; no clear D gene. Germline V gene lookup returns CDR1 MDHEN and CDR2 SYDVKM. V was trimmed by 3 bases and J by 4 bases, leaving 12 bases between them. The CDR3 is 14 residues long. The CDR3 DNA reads TGTGCCAGCAGTTTCTGGACCCGGGGCACTGAAGCTTTCTTT. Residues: CASSFWTRGTEAFF. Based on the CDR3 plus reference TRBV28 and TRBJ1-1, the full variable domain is DVKVTQSSRYLVKRTGEKVFLECVQDMDHENMFWYRQDPGLGLRLIYFSYDVKMKEKGDIPEGYSVSREKKERFSLILESASTNQTSMYLCASSFWTRGTEAFFGQGTRLTVV.

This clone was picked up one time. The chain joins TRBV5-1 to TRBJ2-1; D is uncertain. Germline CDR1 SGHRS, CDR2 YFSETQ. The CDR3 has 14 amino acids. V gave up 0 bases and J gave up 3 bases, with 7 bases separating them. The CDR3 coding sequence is TGCGCCAGCAGCTTGGATTGGGACTACAATGAGCAGTTCTTC. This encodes CASSLDWDYNEQFF.

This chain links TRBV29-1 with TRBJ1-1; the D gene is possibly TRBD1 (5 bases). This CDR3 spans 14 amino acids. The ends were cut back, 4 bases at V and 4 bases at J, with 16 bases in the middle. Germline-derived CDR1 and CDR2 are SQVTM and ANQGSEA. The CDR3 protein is CSVVVAGSTTEAFF. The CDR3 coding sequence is TGCAGCGTTGTTGTGGCAGGGTCGACCACTGAAGCTTTCTTT.

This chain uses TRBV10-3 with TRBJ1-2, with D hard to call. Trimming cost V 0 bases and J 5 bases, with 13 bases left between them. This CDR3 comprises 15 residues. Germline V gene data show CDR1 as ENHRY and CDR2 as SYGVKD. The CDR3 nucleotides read TGTGCCATCAGTGAGTCGAGGGAGGCAGCATATGGCTACACCTTC. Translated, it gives CAISESREAAYGYTF.

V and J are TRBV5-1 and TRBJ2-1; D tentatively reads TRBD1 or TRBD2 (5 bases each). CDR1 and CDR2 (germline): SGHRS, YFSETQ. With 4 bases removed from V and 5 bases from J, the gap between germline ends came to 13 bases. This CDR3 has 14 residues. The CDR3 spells CASSRGQQNNEQFF. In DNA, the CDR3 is TGCGCCAGCAGCCGGGGCCAGCAGAACAATGAGCAGTTCTTC.

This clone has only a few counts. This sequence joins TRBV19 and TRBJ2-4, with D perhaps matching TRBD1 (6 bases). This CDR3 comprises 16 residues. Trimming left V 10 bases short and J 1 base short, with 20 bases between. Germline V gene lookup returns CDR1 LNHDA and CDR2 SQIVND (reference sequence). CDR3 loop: CATCISGHFAKNIQYF. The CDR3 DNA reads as TGTGCCACTTGTATCTCGGGACACTTCGCCAAAAACATTCAGTACTTC. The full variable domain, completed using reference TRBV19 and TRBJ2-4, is DGGITQSPKYLFRKEGQNVTLSCEQNLNHDAMYWYRQDPGQGLRLIYYSQIVNDFQKGDIAEGYSVSREKKESFPLTVTSAQKNPTAFYLCATCISGHFAKNIQYFGAGTRLSVL.

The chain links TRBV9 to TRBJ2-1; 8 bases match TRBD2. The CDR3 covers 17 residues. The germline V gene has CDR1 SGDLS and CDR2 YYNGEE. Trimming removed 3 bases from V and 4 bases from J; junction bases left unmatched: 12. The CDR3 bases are TGTGCCAGCAGCGCCAAAGCCCGGGAGGGCCGGTACAATGAGCAGTTCTTC. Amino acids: CASSAKAREGRYNEQFF.

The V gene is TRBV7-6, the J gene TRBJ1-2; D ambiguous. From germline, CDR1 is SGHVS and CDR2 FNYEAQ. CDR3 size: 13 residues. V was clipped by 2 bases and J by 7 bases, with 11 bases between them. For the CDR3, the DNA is TGTGCCAGCAGCTTATTCAAAGGCTCTGGCTACACCTTC. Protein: CASSLFKGSGYTF.

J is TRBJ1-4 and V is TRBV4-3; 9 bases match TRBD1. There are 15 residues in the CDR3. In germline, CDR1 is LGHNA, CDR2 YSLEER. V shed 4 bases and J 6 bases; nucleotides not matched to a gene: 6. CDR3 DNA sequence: TGCGCCAGCAGCCGGCGACAGGGGGGCGATGAAAAACTGTTTTTT. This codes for CASSRRQGGDEKLFF.

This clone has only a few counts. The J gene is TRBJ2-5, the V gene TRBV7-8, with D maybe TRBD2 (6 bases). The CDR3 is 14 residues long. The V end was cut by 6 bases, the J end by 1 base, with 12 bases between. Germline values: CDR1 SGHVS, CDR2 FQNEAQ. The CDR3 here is CASSGRDSQETQYF. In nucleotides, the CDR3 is TGTGCCAGCAGTGGTCGGGACTCCCAAGAGACCCAGTACTTC.

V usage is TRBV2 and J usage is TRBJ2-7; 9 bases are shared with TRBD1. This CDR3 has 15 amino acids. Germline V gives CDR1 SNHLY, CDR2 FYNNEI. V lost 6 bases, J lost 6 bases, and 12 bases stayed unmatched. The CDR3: CASSPLGQGTCEQYF. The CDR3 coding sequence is TGTGCCAGCAGCCCCTTAGGACAGGGGACCTGCGAGCAGTACTTC.

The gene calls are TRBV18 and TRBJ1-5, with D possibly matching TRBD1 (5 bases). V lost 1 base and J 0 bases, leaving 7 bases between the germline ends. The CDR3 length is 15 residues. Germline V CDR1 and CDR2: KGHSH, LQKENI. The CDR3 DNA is TGTGCCAGCTCACCACGCAGGGATAGCAATCAGCCCCAGCATTTT. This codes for CASSPRRDSNQPQHF.

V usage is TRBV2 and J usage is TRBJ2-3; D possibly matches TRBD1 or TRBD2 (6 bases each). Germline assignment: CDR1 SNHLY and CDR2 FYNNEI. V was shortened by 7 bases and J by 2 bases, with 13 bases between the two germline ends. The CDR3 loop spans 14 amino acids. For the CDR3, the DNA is TGTGCCAGCATGAGGGGGGATCCCACAGATACGCAGTATTTT. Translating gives CASMRGDPTDTQYF.

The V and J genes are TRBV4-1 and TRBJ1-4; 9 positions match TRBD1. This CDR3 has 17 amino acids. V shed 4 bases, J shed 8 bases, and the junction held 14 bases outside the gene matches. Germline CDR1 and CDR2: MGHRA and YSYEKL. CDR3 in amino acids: CASSRAGTGYPYEKLFF. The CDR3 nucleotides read TGCGCCAGCAGCCGGGCCGGGACAGGGTATCCCTACGAAAAACTGTTTTTT.

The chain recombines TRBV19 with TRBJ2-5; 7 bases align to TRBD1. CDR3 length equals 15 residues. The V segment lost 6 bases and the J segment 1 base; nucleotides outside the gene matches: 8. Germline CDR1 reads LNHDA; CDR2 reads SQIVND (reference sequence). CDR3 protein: CASRGAGTVQETQYF. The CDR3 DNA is TGTGCCAGTAGAGGGGCTGGGACAGTCCAAGAGACCCAGTACTTC.

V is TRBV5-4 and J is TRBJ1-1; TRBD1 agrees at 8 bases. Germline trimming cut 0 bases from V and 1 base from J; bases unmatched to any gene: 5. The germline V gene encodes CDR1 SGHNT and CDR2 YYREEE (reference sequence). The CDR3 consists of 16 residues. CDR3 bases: TGTGCCAGCAGCTTGGGACAGGGGATGACGAACACTGAAGCTTTCTTT. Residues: CASSLGQGMTNTEAFF.

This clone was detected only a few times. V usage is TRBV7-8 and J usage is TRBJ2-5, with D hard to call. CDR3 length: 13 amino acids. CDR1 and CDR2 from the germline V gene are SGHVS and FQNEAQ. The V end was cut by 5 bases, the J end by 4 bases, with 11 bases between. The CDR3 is CASSPRPGETQYF. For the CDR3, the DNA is TGTGCCAGCAGCCCACGACCGGGAGAGACCCAGTACTTC.

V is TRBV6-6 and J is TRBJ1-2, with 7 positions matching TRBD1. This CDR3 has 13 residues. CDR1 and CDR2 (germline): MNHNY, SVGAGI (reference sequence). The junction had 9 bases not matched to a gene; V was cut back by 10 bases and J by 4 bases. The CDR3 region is CATMQGVIYGYTF. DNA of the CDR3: TGTGCCACCATGCAGGGGGTTATCTATGGCTACACCTTC.

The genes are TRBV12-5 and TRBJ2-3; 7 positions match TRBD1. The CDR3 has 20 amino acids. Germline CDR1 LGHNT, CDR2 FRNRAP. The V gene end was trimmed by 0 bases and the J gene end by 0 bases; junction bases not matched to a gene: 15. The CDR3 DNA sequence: TGTGCTAGTGGTTTGGTACCGGTACTTTGGGACAGACGGAGCACAGATACGCAGTATTTT. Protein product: CASGLVPVLWDRRSTDTQYF.

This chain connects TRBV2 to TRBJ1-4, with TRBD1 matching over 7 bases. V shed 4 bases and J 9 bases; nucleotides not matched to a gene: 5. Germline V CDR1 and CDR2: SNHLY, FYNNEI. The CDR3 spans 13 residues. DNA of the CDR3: TGTGCCAGCAGTGGACAGGGTCGTCAAAAACTGTTTTTT. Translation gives CASSGQGRQKLFF.

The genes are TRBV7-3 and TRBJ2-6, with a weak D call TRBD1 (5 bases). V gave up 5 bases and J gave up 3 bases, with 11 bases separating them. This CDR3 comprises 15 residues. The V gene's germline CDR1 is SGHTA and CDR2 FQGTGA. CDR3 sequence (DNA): TGTGCCAGCAGCCTCAGGGTTGGTGGGGCCAACGTCCTGACTTTC. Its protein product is CASSLRVGGANVLTF.

The CDR3 nucleotides read TGTGCCAGCAGTTTACCCGGACAGGGGAGGTACGAGCAGTACTTC. It specifies CASSLPGQGRYEQYF. The V gene is TRBV28, the J gene TRBJ2-5, with 9 bases matching TRBD1. The better agreement between TRBJ2-7 and the DNA end casts doubt on the J call. The CDR3 totals 15 residues. Germline loops: CDR1 MDHEN, CDR2 SYDVKM.

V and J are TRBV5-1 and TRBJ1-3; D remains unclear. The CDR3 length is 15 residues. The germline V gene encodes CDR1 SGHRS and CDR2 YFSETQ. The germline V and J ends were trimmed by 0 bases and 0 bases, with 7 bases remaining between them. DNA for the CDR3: TGCGCCAGCAGCTTGGGGGATCGCTCTGGAAACACCATATATTTT. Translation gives CASSLGDRSGNTIYF.